The clone carrying this T cell receptor (beta chain) was recorded a few times. The V and J ends lost 0 bases and 2 bases respectively, with 10 bases between them. Per the germline V gene, CDR1 is MGHRA and CDR2 is YSYEKL. The CDR3 spans 15 residues. MiXCR, applied by TCRdb to the 5' RACE reads, yields one record per CDR3 protein. The sample holds around 340,000 distinct CDR3 sequences; 10% to 15% are singletons and the top ten take 7.2%. The sample is drawn from a study of identical twins. A further study also used this sample, focusing on yellow fever vaccine responses in identical twins. That study adds: The authors reported partly convergent, partly personalized vaccine responses in identical twins.

The TCR sequence derives from a woman younger than 30 in good health. The specimen was CD8+ T cells sorted from blood. This chain joins TRBV4-1 and TRBJ1-2; D gene uncertain. CDR3 region: CASSQDFFENYGYTF. The DNA of the CDR3 is TGCGCCAGCAGCCAAGATTTTTTTGAAAACTATGGCTACACCTTC.